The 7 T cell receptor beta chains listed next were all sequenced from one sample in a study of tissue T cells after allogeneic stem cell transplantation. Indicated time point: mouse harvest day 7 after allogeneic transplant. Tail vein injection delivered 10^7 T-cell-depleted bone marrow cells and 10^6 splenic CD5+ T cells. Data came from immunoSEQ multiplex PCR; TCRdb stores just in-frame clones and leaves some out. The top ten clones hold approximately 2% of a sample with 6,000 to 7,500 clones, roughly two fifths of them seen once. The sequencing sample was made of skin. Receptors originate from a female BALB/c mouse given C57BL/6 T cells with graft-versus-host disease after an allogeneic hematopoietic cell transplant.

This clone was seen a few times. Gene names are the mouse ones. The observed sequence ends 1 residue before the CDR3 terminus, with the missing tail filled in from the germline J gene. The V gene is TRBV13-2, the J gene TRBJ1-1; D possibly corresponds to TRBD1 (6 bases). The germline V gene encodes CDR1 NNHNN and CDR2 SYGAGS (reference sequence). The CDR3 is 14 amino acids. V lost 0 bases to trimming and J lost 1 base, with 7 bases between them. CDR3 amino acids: CASGDAQGNTEVFF. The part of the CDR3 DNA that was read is TGTGCCAGCGGTGATGCACAGGGAAACACAGAAGTCTTC.

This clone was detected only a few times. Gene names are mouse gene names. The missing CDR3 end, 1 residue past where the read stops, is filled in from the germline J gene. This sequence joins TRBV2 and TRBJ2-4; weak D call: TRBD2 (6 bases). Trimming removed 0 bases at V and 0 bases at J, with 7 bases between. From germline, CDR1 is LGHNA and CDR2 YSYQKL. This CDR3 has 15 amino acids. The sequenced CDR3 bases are TGTGCCAGCAGCCAAGACTGGGGTAGTCAAAACACCTTGTAC. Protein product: CASSQDWGSQNTLY. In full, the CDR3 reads CASSQDWGSQNTLYF.

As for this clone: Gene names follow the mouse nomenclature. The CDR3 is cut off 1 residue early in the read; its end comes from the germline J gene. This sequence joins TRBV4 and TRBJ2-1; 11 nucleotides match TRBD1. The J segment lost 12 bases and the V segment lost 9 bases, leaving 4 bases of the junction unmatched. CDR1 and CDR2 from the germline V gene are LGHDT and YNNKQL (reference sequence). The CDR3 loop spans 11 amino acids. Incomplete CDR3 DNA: TGTGCCAGGGGACAGGGGGTCGGGCAGTTC. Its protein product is CARGQGVGQF. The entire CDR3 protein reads CARGQGVGQFF.

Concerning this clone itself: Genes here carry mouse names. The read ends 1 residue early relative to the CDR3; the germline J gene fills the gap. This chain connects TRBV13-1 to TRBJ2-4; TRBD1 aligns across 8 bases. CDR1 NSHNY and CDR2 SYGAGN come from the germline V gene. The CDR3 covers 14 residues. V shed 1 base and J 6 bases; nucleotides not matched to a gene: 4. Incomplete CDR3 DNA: TGTGCCAGCAGTGATCCCTCAGGGGGCAACACCTTGTAC. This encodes CASSDPSGGNTLY. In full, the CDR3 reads CASSDPSGGNTLYF.

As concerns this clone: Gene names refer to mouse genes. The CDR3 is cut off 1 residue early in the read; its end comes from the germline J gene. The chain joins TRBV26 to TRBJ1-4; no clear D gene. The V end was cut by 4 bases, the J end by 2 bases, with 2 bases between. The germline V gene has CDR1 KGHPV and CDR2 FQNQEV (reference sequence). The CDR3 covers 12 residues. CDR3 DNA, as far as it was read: TGTGCCAGCAGTCGGTCCAACGAAAGATTATTT. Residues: CASSRSNERLF. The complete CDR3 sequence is CASSRSNERLFF.

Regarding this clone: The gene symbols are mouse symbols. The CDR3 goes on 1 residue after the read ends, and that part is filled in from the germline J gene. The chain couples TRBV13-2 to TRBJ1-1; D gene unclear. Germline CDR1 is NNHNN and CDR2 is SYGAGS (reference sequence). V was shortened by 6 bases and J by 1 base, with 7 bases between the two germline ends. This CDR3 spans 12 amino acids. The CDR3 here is CASAQLNTEVFF. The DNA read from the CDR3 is TGTGCCAGCGCACAGTTAAACACAGAAGTCTTC.

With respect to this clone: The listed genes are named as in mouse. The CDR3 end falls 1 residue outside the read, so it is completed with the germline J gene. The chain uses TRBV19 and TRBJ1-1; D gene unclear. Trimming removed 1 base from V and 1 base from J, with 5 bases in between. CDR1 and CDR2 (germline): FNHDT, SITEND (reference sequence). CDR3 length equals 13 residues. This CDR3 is CASSIRRNTEVFF. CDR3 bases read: TGTGCCAGCAGTATACGGCGAAACACAGAAGTCTTC.